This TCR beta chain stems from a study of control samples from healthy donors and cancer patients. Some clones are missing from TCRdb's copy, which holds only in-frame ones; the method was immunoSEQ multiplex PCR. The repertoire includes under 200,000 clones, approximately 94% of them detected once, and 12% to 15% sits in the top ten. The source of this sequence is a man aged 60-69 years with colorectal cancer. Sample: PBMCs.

CDR3 bases: TGTGCCAGCAGCGATAGAAGTACCGGGGAGCTGTTTTTT. This codes for CASSDRSTGELFF. This chain uses TRBV6-6 with TRBJ2-2; D is uncertain. Germline CDR1 MNHNY, CDR2 SVGAGI (reference sequence). CDR3 length: 13 residues. V dropped 6 bases and J dropped 5 bases, with 10 bases sitting between them.